This TCR beta chain was recovered during a study of Siglec-9 on CD8 T cells in melanoma. As to this clone: Antigen specificity is unknown.

Broader study findings: An effector memory CD8+ T-cell subset seemingly accumulating in melanoma was reportedly marked and regulated by Siglec-9.

Using immunoSEQ multiplex PCR, the repertoire was profiled, and TCRdb retains in-frame clones only, with some absent. The sample lists around 30,000 clones, more than 80% occurring once. Sequenced material: Siglec-9- CD8+ T cells sorted from blood. This TCR was sampled from a human donor in good health.

The CDR3 bases are TGCAGCGTTGAACCTAGGACAGGGGCCGAGCAGTACTTC. Amino acids: CSVEPRTGAEQYF. V is TRBV29-1 and J is TRBJ2-7, with 9 bases identical to TRBD1. There are 13 residues in the CDR3. Germline-derived CDR1 and CDR2 are SQVTM and ANQGSEA. V shed 2 bases and J 6 bases; nucleotides not matched to a gene: 5.